This T cell receptor (beta chain) was identified in a study of PD-L1 blockade in urothelial cancer. Study-wide context: Of prior chemotherapy regimens, patients had received between 0 and 3.

The CDR3 contains 15 residues. The V and J ends lost 2 bases and 0 bases respectively, with 7 bases between them. CDR1 and CDR2 from the germline V gene are MGHDK and SYGVNS. Study-wide points: The study found that durable-benefit patients expanded tumor-associated blood clones more at 3 weeks.

Notes on this clone: What it binds is not known.

Between 1 and 8 samples, pretreatment and on-treatment, were given by each patient. Clones were read by immunoSEQ multiplex PCR, and TCRdb kept only the in-frame ones, dropping some. Here the sample spans 50,000 or so clones, about 80% being singletons. The clonotype was recovered from a man in his sixties or seventies with urothelial cancer. The V and J genes are TRBV25-1 and TRBJ1-4, with a possible D match to TRBD1 (6 bases). Here the sequenced sample was PBMCs, taken around atezolizumab (anti-PD-L1) treatment. CDR3 in DNA: TGTGCCAGCAGTGAAAGGACAGCAACTAATGAAAAACTGTTTTTT. It codes for CASSERTATNEKLFF.